Below are 18 T cell receptor beta chains sequenced from a single sample in a study of cytomegalovirus exposure and HLA in healthy donors. Primers included in the PCR were 60 Vbeta and 13 Jbeta primers. TCRdb keeps only in-frame clones here, not all; method: immunoSEQ multiplex PCR. The sample consists of some 150,000 clones, 60% to 80% of them appearing once. Sequencing input: PBMCs. Receptors were obtained from a female donor in good health and CMV-seronegative.

This clone was counted between two and nine times. The chain combines TRBV7-3 with TRBJ2-5, with D possibly being TRBD2 (5 bases). CDR1 and CDR2 (germline): SGHTA, FQGTGA. V was shortened by 5 bases and J by 5 bases, with 9 bases between the two germline ends. There are 12 residues in the CDR3. DNA of the CDR3: TGTGCCAGCAGCCGGGGTGGGGAGACCCAGTACTTC. This sequence encodes CASSRGGETQYF. The full variable domain, its missing parts supplied by reference TRBV7-3 and TRBJ2-5, is GAGVSQTPSNKVTEKGKYVELRCDPISGHTALYWYRQSLGQGPEFLIYFQGTGAADDSGLPNDRFFAVRPEGSVSTLKIQRTERGDSAVYLCASSRGGETQYFGPGTRLLVL.

This clone was seen a single time. The chain carries TRBV7-2 and TRBJ2-3, with D possibly matching TRBD1 (6 bases). The CDR3 contains 13 residues. Germline-derived CDR1 and CDR2 are SGHTA and FQGNSA. Between the trimmed V and J ends, which lost 4 bases and 14 bases, there was a span of 19 bases. This CDR3 is CASSSGTRDVWYF. The CDR3 coding sequence is TGTGCCAGCAGCTCCGGGACACGCGATGTGTGGTATTTT.

This chain uses TRBV2 with TRBJ2-1, with 14 bases matching TRBD2. J was trimmed by 10 bases and V by 6 bases; bases with no gene match: 8. CDR1 SNHLY and CDR2 FYNNEI come from the germline V gene. This CDR3 has 15 residues. The CDR3, as DNA: TGTGCCAGCAGAAGACTAGCGGGGGGGCTTTTAGAGCAGTTCTTC. It is translated as CASRRLAGGLLEQFF.

This clone was recorded a few times. This chain links TRBV7-9 with TRBJ1-3, with D perhaps TRBD1 (5 bases). V lost 6 bases, J lost 4 bases, and 10 bases lay in between. CDR3 length: 13 amino acids. CDR1 SEHNR and CDR2 FQNEAQ come from the germline V gene (reference sequence). Here the CDR3 DNA reads TGTGCCAGCAGTCAGGGATCCGGAAACACCATATATTTT. Translated: CASSQGSGNTIYF.

The chain joins TRBV6-5 to TRBJ1-2; 7 bases are shared with TRBD1. The germline CDR1 and CDR2 sequences are MNHEY and SVGAGI. J gave up 3 bases and V 6 bases, and 7 bases lay outside the gene matches. This CDR3 is built from 14 residues. DNA of the CDR3: TGTGCCAGCAGGGTAGGGGGCGCCCACTATGGCTACACCTTC. Its protein product is CASRVGGAHYGYTF.

Concerning this clone: The same CDR3 is also encoded by other DNA sequences in this sample. The rearrangement links TRBV7-3 to TRBJ1-1; tentatively, D is TRBD1 (5 bases). This CDR3 is 13 amino acids long. The germline V gene has CDR1 SGHTA and CDR2 FQGTGA. V was shortened by 4 bases and J by 3 bases, with 9 bases between the two germline ends. The CDR3 spells CASSSQGDTEAFF. The DNA for the CDR3 is TGTGCCAGCAGCTCGCAGGGTGACACTGAAGCTTTCTTT.

This chain joins TRBV15 and TRBJ2-5, with 7 bases lining up with TRBD1. The DNA matches TRBJ2-7 better at its end, which makes the J call doubtful. CDR3 length: 14 residues. Germline lookup yields CDR1 LNHNV and CDR2 YYDKDF (reference sequence). In DNA, the CDR3 is TGTGCCACCAGCAGAGGGGACAGCTCCTACGAGCAGTACTTC. It is translated as CATSRGDSSYEQYF.

The genes are TRBV11-2 and TRBJ1-6; D remains unclear. V lost 5 bases and J 9 bases, leaving 20 bases between the germline ends. This CDR3 region has 16 residues. Germline lookup yields CDR1 SGHAT and CDR2 FQNNGV. CDR3 nucleotides: TGTGCCAGCAGCCCTAGCAGGTCTCCCTATGGTTCACCCCTCCACTTT. It translates to CASSPSRSPYGSPLHF.

V and J are TRBV6-5 and TRBJ2-3; 8 nucleotides align to TRBD1. The CDR3 is 15 residues long. The V segment lost 5 bases and the J segment 0 bases; nucleotides outside the gene matches: 4. Germline CDR1 reads MNHEY; CDR2 reads SVGAGI. CDR3 sequence reads: CASSRDRPSTDTQYF. The CDR3 DNA follows: TGTGCCAGCAGTCGGGACAGGCCGAGCACAGATACGCAGTATTTT.

The chain recombines TRBV27 with TRBJ1-1; D possibly corresponds to TRBD1 (6 bases). This CDR3 has 11 amino acids. Germline CDR1 is MNHEY and CDR2 is SMNVEV (reference sequence). Trimming left V 6 bases short and J 11 bases short, with 13 bases between. The CDR3 spells CASRNRVEAFF. The CDR3 coding sequence is TGTGCCAGCAGGAACAGGGTGGAGGCTTTCTTT.

This clone was picked up a small number of times. The chain couples TRBV6-6 to TRBJ2-7; D might be TRBD2 (5 bases). V shed 0 bases and J shed 0 bases, with 9 bases lying between them. The CDR3 consists of 15 residues. Germline values: CDR1 MNHNY, CDR2 SVGAGI (reference sequence). The CDR3 is CASSYSRVLSYEQYF. CDR3 DNA sequence: TGTGCCAGCAGTTACTCGAGGGTCCTCTCCTACGAGCAGTACTTC.

The V call is TRBV9, the J call TRBJ1-3; no clear D. This CDR3 is built from 15 residues. Germline-derived CDR1 and CDR2 are SGDLS and YYNGEE. With 0 bases removed from V and 7 bases from J, the gap between germline ends came to 14 bases. CDR3 residues: CASSVATGVWNTIYF. DNA of the CDR3: TGTGCCAGCAGCGTAGCTACCGGGGTGTGGAACACCATATATTTT.

The V gene is TRBV11-3, the J gene TRBJ2-2; 12 nucleotides align to TRBD2. This CDR3 region has 15 residues. J was trimmed by 13 bases and V by 0 bases; bases with no gene match: 6. Germline lookup yields CDR1 SGHNT and CDR2 YENEEA. CDR3 bases: TGTGCCAGCAGCTTAGAGCCTAGCGGGAGGGTAAGGCTGTTTTTT. Residues: CASSLEPSGRVRLFF.

The chain links TRBV10-3 to TRBJ2-3, with TRBD2 as a possible D gene (6 bases). This CDR3 is built from 13 residues. Germline CDR1 and CDR2: ENHRY and SYGVKD. Trimming left V 7 bases short and J 6 bases short, with 14 bases between. The CDR3 protein is CAINQDYPDTQYF. CDR3 sequence (DNA): TGTGCCATCAACCAGGACTATCCCGATACGCAGTATTTT.

The chain has TRBV5-1 and TRBJ2-6; TRBD1 is a possible D gene (7 bases). Trimming took 0 bases from V and 2 from J, leaving 12 bases between them. The CDR3 has 17 amino acids. From germline, CDR1 is SGHRS and CDR2 YFSETQ. Written as DNA, the CDR3 is TGCGCCAGCAGCTTGGTTCAGGGGGGAGCTGGGGCCAACGTCCTGACTTTC. This sequence encodes CASSLVQGGAGANVLTF.

The J gene is TRBJ1-1, the V gene TRBV5-1; 7 positions agree with TRBD1. Trimming took 0 bases from V and 6 from J; bases not matched to a gene: 2. The length of the CDR3 is 13 residues. The V gene's germline CDR1 is SGHRS and CDR2 YFSETQ. The CDR3 sequence is CASSLGDSSEAFF. CDR3 DNA: TGCGCCAGCAGCTTGGGGGACAGCTCTGAAGCTTTCTTT. Full variable domain (outside the CDR3, taken from reference TRBV5-1 and TRBJ1-1): KAGVTQTPRYLIKTRGQQVTLSCSPISGHRSVSWYQQTPGQGLQFLFEYFSETQRNKGNFPGRFSGRQFSNSRSEMNVSTLELGDSALYLCASSLGDSSEAFFGQGTRLTVV.

The V and J genes are TRBV10-1 and TRBJ1-1; perhaps TRBD1 as D (6 bases). CDR1 and CDR2 (germline): WNHNN, SYGVQD (reference sequence). V was clipped by 2 bases and J by 8 bases, with 12 bases between them. The CDR3 sequence is 13 residues long. CDR3 nucleotide sequence: TGCGCCAGCAGTGAGCCGGGGGGCACAGAAGCTTTCTTT. Translation: CASSEPGGTEAFF.

This chain connects TRBV5-1 to TRBJ1-1, with no clear D. The CDR3 runs to 14 residues. Trimming stripped 3 bases from V and 3 bases from J, with 12 bases between. Per germline, CDR1 SGHRS and CDR2 YFSETQ. The chain's CDR3 is CASSSPRSDTEAFF. The CDR3 coding sequence is TGCGCCAGCAGCTCACCTCGCTCGGACACTGAAGCTTTCTTT.